These 29 T cell receptor beta chains originate from one sample sequenced in a study of monozygotic twins with cystic fibrosis. Assay used: immunoSEQ multiplex PCR; TCRdb lists only in-frame clones, some missing. Of 30,000 to 45,000 clones in the sample, 84% were seen once. Sequencing was performed on blood. Receptor source: a girl aged 2-9 years with cystic fibrosis.

The J gene is TRBJ1-2, the V gene TRBV5-1; D uncertain. The CDR3 totals 11 residues. V dropped 10 bases and J dropped 2 bases, with 9 bases sitting between them. Germline CDR1 and CDR2: SGHRS and YFSETQ. Here the CDR3 DNA reads TGCGCCTCCGGATCGAACTATGGCTACACCTTC. This encodes CASGSNYGYTF.

The rearrangement joins TRBV7-6 to TRBJ1-1, with D tentatively TRBD1 (5 bases). Looked up from germline, CDR1 is SGHVS and CDR2 is FNYEAQ. Deletions cut 5 bases from V and 6 bases from J, with 7 bases between. This CDR3 has 11 residues. In DNA, the CDR3 is TGTGCCAGCAGCGTCAGGGCTGAAGCTTTCTTT. Translating gives CASSVRAEAFF. Drawing the rest from reference TRBV7-6 and TRBJ1-1, the complete variable domain is GAGVSQSPRYKVTKRGQDVALRCDPISGHVSLYWYRQALGQGPEFLTYFNYEAQQDKSGLPNDRFSAERPEGSISTLTIQRTEQRDSAMYRCASSVRAEAFFGQGTRLTVV.

This chain's CDR3 is CASTAQGRNAGELFF. The CDR3 DNA reads as TGTGCCAGCACGGCGCAGGGGAGAAATGCCGGGGAGCTGTTTTTT. The chain carries TRBV2 and TRBJ2-2, with D perhaps matching TRBD1 (6 bases). The V gene lost 7 bases and the J gene lost 6 bases, with 18 bases spanning the gap. The CDR3 contains 15 residues. Looked up from germline, CDR1 is SNHLY and CDR2 is FYNNEI.

V is TRBV5-1 and J is TRBJ2-2; 9 bases agree with TRBD2. Trimming at V came to 3 bases and at J to 6 bases, leaving 9 bases not matched to a gene. This CDR3 has 16 amino acids. The germline V gene has CDR1 SGHRS and CDR2 YFSETQ. CDR3 amino acids: CASSSSSSGVAGELFF. In DNA form, the CDR3 reads TGCGCCAGCAGCTCCAGTTCTAGCGGGGTCGCCGGGGAGCTGTTTTTT. The whole variable domain, filled in from reference TRBV5-1 and TRBJ2-2, reads KAGVTQTPRYLIKTRGQQVTLSCSPISGHRSVSWYQQTPGQGLQFLFEYFSETQRNKGNFPGRFSGRQFSNSRSEMNVSTLELGDSALYLCASSSSSSGVAGELFFGEGSRLTVL.

This rearrangement joins TRBV5-1 to TRBJ1-6; TRBD1 matches 7 bases. CDR3 size: 14 residues. CDR1 is SGHRS, CDR2 YFSETQ, per germline. J was trimmed by 7 bases and V by 3 bases; bases with no gene match: 4. DNA of the CDR3: TGCGCCAGCAGCTCGACAGGGAAGAATTCACCCCTCCACTTT. This gives the protein CASSSTGKNSPLHF.

CDR3 DNA sequence: TGTGCCAGCAGCTACGGCAGGGGGCTCGGCGAGCAGTACTTC. Residues: CASSYGRGLGEQYF. V is TRBV7-2 and J is TRBJ2-7, with 8 bases lining up with TRBD1. CDR1 and CDR2 from the germline V gene are SGHTA and FQGNSA. J lost 6 bases, V lost 4 bases, and 8 bases had no gene match. This CDR3 region has 14 residues.

The genes are TRBV15 and TRBJ1-5; D is perhaps TRBD1 (6 bases). The V end lost 0 bases, the J end lost 6 bases, and 15 bases lay between the germline ends. Germline V lookup: CDR1 LNHNV, CDR2 YYDKDF (reference sequence). This CDR3 has 16 residues. The CDR3 protein is CATSRDAQGYGQPQHF. CDR3 nucleotides: TGTGCCACCAGCAGAGATGCACAGGGATATGGTCAGCCCCAGCATTTT. Supplemented by reference TRBV15 and TRBJ1-5, the full variable domain reads DAMVIQNPRYQVTQFGKPVTLSCSQTLNHNVMYWYQQKSSQAPKLLFHYYDKDFNNEADTPDNFQSRRPNTSFCFLDIRSPGLGDTAMYLCATSRDAQGYGQPQHFGDGTRLSIL.

V and J are TRBV29-1 and TRBJ2-5, with 7 bases matching TRBD1. Trimming cost V 4 bases and J 5 bases; bases outside gene matches: 19. The CDR3 is 17 residues long. Germline values: CDR1 SQVTM, CDR2 ANQGSEA. The CDR3 sequence is CSVVRDPARGGTETQYF. The CDR3 coding sequence is TGCAGCGTTGTAAGGGACCCAGCTCGAGGGGGCACGGAGACCCAGTACTTC. The full variable domain, in which reference TRBV29-1 and TRBJ2-5 provide the parts outside the CDR3, is SAVISQKPSRDICQRGTSLTIQCQVDSQVTMMFWYRQQPGQSLTLIATANQGSEATYESGFVIDKFPISRPNLTFSTLTVSNMSPEDSSIYLCSVVRDPARGGTETQYFGPGTRLLVL.

The chain has TRBV27 and TRBJ2-7, with D perhaps matching TRBD1 (6 bases). V was trimmed by 6 bases and J by 4 bases, leaving 22 bases between them. Per the germline V gene, CDR1 is MNHEY and CDR2 is SMNVEV (reference sequence). There are 16 residues in the CDR3. The CDR3 nucleotides read TGTGCCAGCAGGCAAGGGACACCGGGCTGGGGATACGAGCAGTACTTC. It specifies CASRQGTPGWGYEQYF.

The chain combines TRBV7-2 with TRBJ2-1; 7 nucleotides align to TRBD2. This CDR3 is built from 16 residues. V lost 5 bases to trimming and J lost 6 bases; unmatched junction nucleotides: 13. Germline V gene data show CDR1 as SGHTA and CDR2 as FQGNSA. The DNA of the CDR3 is TGTGCCAGCAGCCTAAGTGGGCTAGCGGTCGGCAATGAGCAGTTCTTC. It yields the protein CASSLSGLAVGNEQFF.

The gene calls are TRBV11-3 and TRBJ2-2, with D hard to call. CDR1 is SGHNT, CDR2 YENEEA, per germline. The CDR3 spans 13 residues. V lost 1 base to trimming and J lost 4 bases, with 4 bases between them. In DNA, the CDR3 is TGTGCCAGCAGCTTAGGACCCACCGGGGAGCTGTTTTTT. This gives the protein CASSLGPTGELFF.

The sample holds one count of this clone. The chain links TRBV15 to TRBJ2-7; D may be TRBD1 (6 bases). The germline V gene encodes CDR1 LNHNV and CDR2 YYDKDF (reference sequence). The CDR3 extends over 13 amino acids. Trimming took 5 bases from V and 4 from J, leaving 12 bases between them. The CDR3 region has the DNA TGTGCCACCAGCCGGGACACCATATACGAGCAGTACTTC. Its translation is CATSRDTIYEQYF.

This chain uses TRBV6-5 with TRBJ1-1; unclear D gene. The V gene's germline CDR1 is MNHEY and CDR2 SVGAGI. V lost 6 bases and J 3 bases, leaving 11 bases between the germline ends. The CDR3 is 13 residues long. The CDR3 region has the DNA TGTGCCAGCAGCCAGGTTGGATACACTGAAGCTTTCTTT. As protein: CASSQVGYTEAFF.

This clone was counted a single time. The gene calls are TRBV7-9 and TRBJ1-2, with TRBD1 as a possible D gene (5 bases). V lost 5 bases to trimming and J lost 8 bases, with 15 bases between them. This CDR3 region has 13 residues. The germline CDR1 and CDR2 sequences are SEHNR and FQNEAQ (reference sequence). The CDR3, as DNA: TGTGCCAGCAGCGGGGAGGAGAGGGGCGGCTACACCTTC. Protein product: CASSGEERGGYTF. The whole variable domain, remainder taken from reference TRBV7-9 and TRBJ1-2, is DTGVSQNPRHKITKRGQNVTFRCDPISEHNRLYWYRQTLGQGPEFLTYFQNEAQLEKSRLLSDRFSAERPKGSFSTLEIQRTEQGDSAMYLCASSGEERGGYTFGSGTRLTVV.

This rearrangement joins TRBV4-3 to TRBJ2-5; D is unresolved. Germline CDR1 and CDR2: LGHNA and YSLEER. The CDR3 length is 13 residues. The V end lost 0 bases, the J end lost 5 bases, and 7 bases lay between the germline ends. The CDR3 region is CASSQEFYETQYF. In DNA, the CDR3 is TGCGCCAGCAGCCAAGAATTTTATGAGACCCAGTACTTC.

The chain carries TRBV6-6 and TRBJ1-2; D perhaps matches TRBD1 (5 bases). Trimming cost V 6 bases and J 4 bases, with 15 bases left between them. There are 14 residues in the CDR3. Germline CDR1 and CDR2: MNHNY and SVGAGI (reference sequence). The chain's CDR3 is CASRARQLIYGYTF. In DNA, the CDR3 is TGTGCCAGCAGGGCCCGACAGCTTATCTATGGCTACACCTTC.

This sequence joins TRBV5-1 and TRBJ2-2; 7 nucleotides match TRBD2. Per germline, CDR1 SGHRS and CDR2 YFSETQ. The V gene end was trimmed by 4 bases and the J gene end by 8 bases; junction bases not matched to a gene: 8. The CDR3 contains 14 residues. CDR3 nucleotides: TGCGCCAGCAGCCCCGGACTAGTTAGGGGGGAGCTGTTTTTT. Its translation: CASSPGLVRGELFF.

The chain couples TRBV4-3 to TRBJ2-1, with a weak D call TRBD2 (6 bases). Germline CDR1 reads LGHNA; CDR2 reads YSLEER. This CDR3 has 18 amino acids. The V end was cut by 4 bases, the J end by 0 bases, with 19 bases between. CDR3 bases: TGCGCCAGCAGCCCCGACCAACTAGCCCTCTTCTCCTACAATGAGCAGTTCTTC. Its translation is CASSPDQLALFSYNEQFF.

Worth noting for this clone: This sample also contains other DNA sequences that code for the same CDR3. The J gene is TRBJ1-5, the V gene TRBV30; D gene ambiguous. Germline V gene sequence: CDR1 GTSNPN, CDR2 SVGIG (reference sequence). The CDR3 has 13 amino acids. Trimming took off 0 bases at V and 4 bases at J, with 7 bases between the two ends. CDR3 amino acids: CAWSVQGNQPQHF. DNA of the CDR3: TGTGCCTGGAGTGTACAAGGAAATCAGCCCCAGCATTTT.

The chain recombines TRBV7-9 with TRBJ2-7; 11 bases align to TRBD1. Trimming cost V 5 bases and J 3 bases; bases outside gene matches: 6. The germline V gene has CDR1 SEHNR and CDR2 FQNEAQ (reference sequence). The CDR3 extends over 15 amino acids. Written as DNA, the CDR3 is TGTGCCAGCAGCCGGACCGGGACAGGGGGCTACGAGCAGTACTTC. Amino acid sequence: CASSRTGTGGYEQYF.

J is TRBJ1-2 and V is TRBV19; D ambiguous. V lost 7 bases, J lost 0 bases, and 9 bases lay in between. The germline V gene encodes CDR1 LNHDA and CDR2 SQIVND (reference sequence). There are 13 residues in the CDR3. CDR3 sequence (DNA): TGTGCCAGTATGGGCGGCTCTAACTATGGCTACACCTTC. Its protein is CASMGGSNYGYTF.

This clone was seen more than once but under ten times. V usage is TRBV2 and J usage is TRBJ2-3; maybe TRBD2 (6 bases). The V end lost 5 bases, the J end lost 0 bases, and 24 bases lay between the germline ends. CDR1 and CDR2 (germline): SNHLY, FYNNEI. The CDR3 covers 19 residues. This chain's CDR3 is CASSTQPWRVALSTDTQYF. The CDR3 DNA follows: TGTGCCAGCAGTACCCAGCCCTGGAGGGTAGCGCTTAGCACAGATACGCAGTATTTT.

The V call is TRBV30, the J call TRBJ2-3, with TRBD2 identical over 8 bases. The CDR3 length is 15 residues. In germline, CDR1 is GTSNPN, CDR2 SVGIG (reference sequence). V lost 4 bases to trimming and J lost 0 bases; unmatched junction nucleotides: 6. The CDR3 bases are TGTGCCTGGAAAGTCGGGGGGGTCAGCACAGATACGCAGTATTTT. This translates into CAWKVGGVSTDTQYF.

The DNA for the CDR3 is TGTGCCAGCAGCTTATCCGGCGGGGGGGTCTCCTACGAGCAGTACTTC. Translation gives CASSLSGGGVSYEQYF. The chain is built from TRBV7-8 and TRBJ2-7; 9 bases fit TRBD2. Germline V gene data show CDR1 as SGHVS and CDR2 as FQNEAQ. The CDR3 sequence is 16 residues long. V dropped 2 bases and J dropped 0; count of bases not matched to a gene: 5.

This clone appeared a single time. The genes are TRBV29-1 and TRBJ1-5; D ambiguous. The CDR3 loop spans 13 amino acids. Trimming removed 6 bases at V and 0 bases at J, with 9 bases between. The germline V gene encodes CDR1 SQVTM and CDR2 ANQGSEA. The CDR3 DNA sequence: TGCAGCGTAGGTCGGGATAGCAATCAGCCCCAGCATTTT. This encodes CSVGRDSNQPQHF.

The chain joins TRBV18 to TRBJ1-2, with 9 bases identical to TRBD1. Losses at the gene ends were 3 bases for V and 4 bases for J; bases not matched to a gene: 0. Germline loops: CDR1 KGHSH, CDR2 LQKENI. This CDR3 contains 13 residues. CDR3 residues: CASSPGQGYGYTF. CDR3 sequence (DNA): TGTGCCAGCTCACCGGGACAGGGCTATGGCTACACCTTC.

This chain connects TRBV12-5 to TRBJ1-5, with unresolved D. This CDR3 region has 13 residues. Between the trimmed V and J ends, which lost 8 bases and 0 bases, there was a span of 8 bases. Germline V lookup: CDR1 LGHNT, CDR2 FRNRAP. The CDR3 protein is CASSPDSNQPQHF. The CDR3 nucleotides read TGTGCTAGTTCACCAGATAGCAATCAGCCCCAGCATTTT.

This chain links TRBV4-1 with TRBJ2-3; 9 bases align to TRBD2. Unmatched junction bases numbered 7, after V lost 1 base and J lost 2 bases. This CDR3 contains 17 residues. Germline loops: CDR1 MGHRA, CDR2 YSYEKL. CDR3 bases: TGCGCCAGCAGCCAAGGATGGGGCGGGGGGGCCACAGATACGCAGTATTTT. The encoded protein is CASSQGWGGGATDTQYF.

The rearrangement uses TRBV6-6 and TRBJ2-7; D call uncertain. Deletions cut 2 bases from V and 0 bases from J, with 8 bases between. CDR1 and CDR2 from the germline V gene are MNHNY and SVGAGI (reference sequence). The CDR3 sequence is 14 residues long. CDR3 coding DNA: TGTGCCAGCAGTTACGTGGCGAGCTCCTACGAGCAGTACTTC. Protein sequence: CASSYVASSYEQYF.